The rows below give T cell receptor beta chains drawn from one sample of a study of CD8 T cells in Susac syndrome. TCRdb itself ran the immunoSEQ multiplex PCR reads through MiXCR, one entry per CDR3 protein. The sample has about 130,000 distinct CDR3 sequences; around nine tenths are singletons. The sequencing sample was made of CD8+ T cells from PBMCs. The origin of the receptors is a human donor with multiple sclerosis. Each CDR3 is given with its conserved first and last residue. The D gene is left open where the match is weak. Size values are once, few and many counts, or a class for expanded clones, and some rows have none.

CASNPALASGELFF,TGCGCCAGCAACCCCGCTCTCGCTTCTGGGGAGCTGTTTTTT,TRBJ2-2,TRBV10-2,-,-
CASSFFGRPYEQYF,TGTGCCAGCAGTTTCTTCGGACGTCCCTACGAGCAGTACTTC,TRBJ2-7,TRBV7-8,-,-
CASSPQDRVDIQYF,TGTGCCAGCAGCCCTCAGGACAGGGTTGACATTCAGTACTTC,TRBJ2-4,TRBV7-8,TRBD1,-
CASSVGGMDTEAFF,TGTGCCAGCAGTGTGGGGGGGATGGACACTGAAGCTTTCTTT,TRBJ1-1,TRBV25-1,-,few
CSVAGSTEAFF,TGCAGCGTTGCTGGTAGCACTGAAGCTTTCTTT,TRBJ1-1,TRBV29-1,-,-
CASTIGGFTGELFF,TGTGCCAGTACCATAGGGGGGTTCACCGGGGAGCTGTTTTTT,TRBJ2-2,TRBV19,-,-
CSARDLDRGLNQPQHF,TGCAGTGCTAGAGACTTGGACAGGGGCCTCAATCAGCCCCAGCATTTT,TRBJ1-5,TRBV20-1,TRBD1,once
CASSQEPGRAVNEQFF,TGCGCCAGCAGCCAAGAACCCGGGAGGGCCGTGAATGAGCAGTTCTTC,TRBJ2-1,TRBV4-3,TRBD2,-
CASEDLAGTDTQYF,TGTGCCAGCGAAGATCTAGCGGGCACAGATACGCAGTATTTT,TRBJ2-3,TRBV5-4,TRBD2,-
CASSKGASGSYEQYF,TGCGCCAGCAGCAAAGGGGCCAGTGGGAGTTACGAGCAGTACTTC,TRBJ2-7,TRBV5-1,-,-
CASSSQLAGNEETQYF,TGTGCCAGCAGCTCTCAACTAGCGGGAAACGAAGAGACCCAGTACTTC,TRBJ2-5,TRBV7-9,TRBD2,-
CSARGELAKNIQYF,TGCAGTGCTAGAGGGGAACTAGCCAAAAACATTCAGTACTTC,TRBJ2-4,TRBV20-1,-,-
CAISEPSPWGTEAFF,TGTGCCATCAGTGAGCCCAGCCCATGGGGGACTGAAGCTTTCTTT,TRBJ1-1,TRBV10-3,-,-
CASSDSVISGANVLTF,TGTGCCAGCAGTGACAGTGTCATCTCTGGGGCCAACGTCCTGACTTTC,TRBJ2-6,TRBV2,-,-
CASSLDSPNGYTF,TGTGCCAGCAGCTTAGACAGTCCAAATGGCTACACCTTC,TRBJ1-2,TRBV7-9,-,-
CASSQTTYGTPNDEQFF,TGTGCCAGCAGCCAAACAACCTACGGGACACCTAACGATGAGCAGTTCTTC,TRBJ2-1,TRBV14,-,-
CASSHPGWTGELFF,TGTGCCAGCAGCCACCCCGGTTGGACCGGGGAGCTGTTTTTT,TRBJ2-2,TRBV3-1,-,-
CASSYEVTNTEAFF,TGTGCCAGCAGTTACGAGGTGACGAACACTGAAGCTTTCTTT,TRBJ1-1,TRBV6-2/TRBV6-3,-,-
CASGNDHVGETQYF,TGTGCTAGTGGCAATGACCACGTGGGGGAGACCCAGTACTTC,TRBJ2-5,TRBV12-5,-,-
CSVEGTVYGYTF,TGCAGCGTTGAAGGGACGGTGTATGGCTACACCTTC,TRBJ1-2,TRBV29-1,-,few
CASSTGTAYGYTF,TGTGCCAGCAGCACCGGGACAGCGTATGGCTACACCTTC,TRBJ1-2,TRBV25-1,TRBD1,-
CSAPFQGPDTQYF,TGCAGTGCCCCCTTCCAGGGCCCAGATACGCAGTATTTT,TRBJ2-3,TRBV20-1,-,-
CASSGWDARHEQFF,TGTGCCAGTAGTGGATGGGACGCGCGCCATGAGCAGTTCTTC,TRBJ2-1,TRBV19,-,-
CASRPGQGHEQYF,TGTGCCAGCCGTCCGGGACAGGGTCACGAGCAGTACTTC,TRBJ2-7,TRBV27,TRBD1,-
CASSLLGEETQYF,TGTGCCAGCAGTTTACTAGGGGAAGAGACCCAGTACTTC,TRBJ2-5,TRBV27,-,few
CASSQQQRNTEAFF,TGCGCCAGCAGCCAGCAACAGCGGAACACTGAAGCTTTCTTT,TRBJ1-1,TRBV4-1,-,-
CASSYSATRNTEAFF,TGTGCCAGCAGTTACTCGGCGACCCGGAACACTGAAGCTTTCTTT,TRBJ1-1,TRBV6-5,-,-